This is a list of T cell receptor beta chains from one sample in a study of Graves' ophthalmopathy and Graves' hyperthyroidism. Each CDR3 protein gets one entry after TCRdb re-called the multiplex PCR reads with MiXCR. This table has about 700,000 distinct CDR3 sequences, about 44% appearing once. The specimen sequenced was peripheral blood. These receptors were obtained from an adult man with Graves' ophthalmopathy. The conserved cysteine and the conserved F or W are not part of the CDR3 here. A D gene is named only where the DNA matches it firmly.

j_call | cdr3_length | v_call | d_call | cdr3_aa
TRBJ1-4 | 12 | TRBV10-3 | NA | AISERGTNEKLF
TRBJ1-6 | 13 | TRBV2 | TRBD1 | ASSPLDRADSPLH
TRBJ2-7 | 10 | TRBV7-2 | NA | ASSLVIYEQY
TRBJ2-7 | 12 | TRBV20-1 | NA | SASREMNTGELY
TRBJ1-1 | 13 | TRBV29-1 | TRBD1 | SVEERQGERNEAF
TRBJ2-5 | 12 | TRBV25-1 | NA | ATQPLGAIETQY
TRBJ1-5 | 12 | TRBV2 | NA | ASSVGQGIQTQH
TRBJ2-7 | 9 | TRBV13 | NA | ASSLLGTQT
TRBJ2-2 | 12 | TRBV25-1 | TRBD1 | AWSAGQATGELF
TRBJ2-7 | 13 | TRBV7-2 | NA | ASSLAFETAYEQY
TRBJ1-1 | 10 | TRBV20-1 | TRBD1 | SARTGVTEAF
TRBJ1-5 | 13 | TRBV24-1 | TRBD1 | ATRDGTVSNQPQH
TRBJ1-2 | 13 | TRBV9 | NA | ASSVEDWGSNGYT
TRBJ1-5 | 11 | TRBV2 | NA | ASSGGIGQPQH
TRBJ1-1 | 10 | TRBV10-3 | NA | AITPGNTEAF
TRBJ2-2 | 12 | TRBV25-1 | NA | AWKNRVRTGELF
TRBJ1-1 | 11 | TRBV6-1 | NA | ASSEGWDTEAF
TRBJ2-5 | 13 | TRBV4-3 | NA | ASSQDMALEETQY
TRBJ1-4 | 11 | TRBV20-1 | NA | SASKGGTEKLF
TRBJ2-5 | 10 | TRBV29-1 | NA | SVAPGRETQY